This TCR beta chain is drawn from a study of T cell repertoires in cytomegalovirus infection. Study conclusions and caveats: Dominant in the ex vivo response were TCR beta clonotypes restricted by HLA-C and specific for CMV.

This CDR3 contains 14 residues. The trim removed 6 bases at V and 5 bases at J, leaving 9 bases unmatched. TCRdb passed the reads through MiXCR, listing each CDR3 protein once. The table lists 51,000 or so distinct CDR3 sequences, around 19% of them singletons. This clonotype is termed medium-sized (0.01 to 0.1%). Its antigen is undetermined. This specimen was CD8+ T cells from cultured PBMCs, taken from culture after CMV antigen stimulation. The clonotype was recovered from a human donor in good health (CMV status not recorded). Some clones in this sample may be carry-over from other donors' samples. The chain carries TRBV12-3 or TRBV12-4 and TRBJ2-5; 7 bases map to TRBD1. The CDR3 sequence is CASSPEGAPETQYF. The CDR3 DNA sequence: TGTGCCAGCAGCCCCGAGGGGGCGCCGGAGACCCAGTACTTC.